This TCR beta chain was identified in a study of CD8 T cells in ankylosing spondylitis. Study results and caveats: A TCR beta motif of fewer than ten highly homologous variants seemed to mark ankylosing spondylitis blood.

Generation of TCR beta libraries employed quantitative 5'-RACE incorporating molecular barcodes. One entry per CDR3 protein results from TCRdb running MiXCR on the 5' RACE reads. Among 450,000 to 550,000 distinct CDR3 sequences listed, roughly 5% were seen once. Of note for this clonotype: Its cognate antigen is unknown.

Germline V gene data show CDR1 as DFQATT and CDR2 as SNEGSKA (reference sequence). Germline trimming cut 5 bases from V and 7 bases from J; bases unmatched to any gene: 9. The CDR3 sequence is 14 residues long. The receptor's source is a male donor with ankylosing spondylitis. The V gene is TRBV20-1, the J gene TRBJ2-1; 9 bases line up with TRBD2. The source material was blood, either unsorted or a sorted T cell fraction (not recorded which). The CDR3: CSAPSSGAGNEQFF. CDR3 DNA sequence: TGCAGTGCTCCTTCTAGCGGGGCTGGGAATGAGCAGTTCTTC.